This T cell receptor beta chain was identified in a study of T cells in Graves' hyperthyroidism and ophthalmopathy. Researchers barred patients who had uncontrolled infection, other autoimmune disease, pregnancy or lactation. J was trimmed by 2 bases and V by 8 bases; bases with no gene match: 4. This CDR3 comprises 13 residues. The germline V gene encodes CDR1 SGHRS and CDR2 YFSETQ. Using RNA transcripts as the source, TCR beta CDR3 regions were amplified. HTBI primers were employed in a first-round RT-PCR of the TCR CDR3. MiXCR was run by TCRdb on the multiplex PCR reads, yielding one entry per CDR3 protein. The data contain under 650,000 distinct CDR3 sequences, around 15% of them singletons.

The sample comprised blood. The origin of this receptor is a woman younger than 45 with Graves' hyperthyroidism. The chain links TRBV5-1 to TRBJ2-7; 10 bases map to TRBD2. CDR3 nucleotide sequence: TGCGCCAGTGGACTAGCGGATACCTACGAGCAGTACTTC. Its translation: CASGLADTYEQYF.